One and the same sample provided the 4 T cell receptor beta chains below, sequenced in a study of OX40 agonist ivuxolimab in advanced cancers. TCRdb keeps only in-frame clones here, not all; method: immunoSEQ multiplex PCR. This table has about 55,000 clones, almost 90% appearing once. The source material was CD4+ or CD8+ T cells sorted from blood, sampled in a trial of the OX40 agonist ivuxolimab. Receptor source: an adult with an advanced solid tumor such as melanoma, head and neck, liver or kidney cancer.

V gene TRBV19 combines with J gene TRBJ1-1, with D unclear. V was trimmed by 6 bases and J by 7 bases, leaving 9 bases between them. This CDR3 spans 11 amino acids. CDR1 is LNHDA and CDR2 is SQIVND in the germline V gene (reference sequence). The CDR3 sequence: CASRLADEAFF. The CDR3, as DNA: TGTGCCAGTAGGCTGGCAGATGAAGCTTTCTTT. The full variable domain, in which reference TRBV19 and TRBJ1-1 provide the parts outside the CDR3, is DGGITQSPKYLFRKEGQNVTLSCEQNLNHDAMYWYRQDPGQGLRLIYYSQIVNDFQKGDIAEGYSVSREKKESFPLTVTSAQKNPTAFYLCASRLADEAFFGQGTRLTVV.

V is TRBV6-6 and J is TRBJ2-7; D uncertain. The CDR3 has 12 amino acids. From germline, CDR1 is MNHNY and CDR2 SVGAGI (reference sequence). The germline V and J ends were trimmed by 6 bases and 0 bases, with 6 bases remaining between them. CDR3 sequence (DNA): TGTGCCAGCAGCCCCAGCTCCTACGAGCAGTACTTC. Amino acid sequence: CASSPSSYEQYF.

This rearrangement joins TRBV9 to TRBJ2-7, with D unresolved. The CDR3 has 14 residues. V lost 4 bases, J lost 0 bases, and 11 bases lay in between. Germline CDR1 is SGDLS and CDR2 is YYNGEE. DNA for the CDR3: TGTGCCAGCAGCTACGGGTATAACTCCTACGAGCAGTACTTC. Its translation is CASSYGYNSYEQYF.

This clone was detected only once. V gene TRBV7-2 combines with J gene TRBJ2-3, with 14 bases that match TRBD2. The CDR3 is 17 amino acids. The germline V gene has CDR1 SGHTA and CDR2 FQGNSA. V was clipped by 4 bases and J by 6 bases; unmatched bases: 9. The CDR3 DNA reads TGTGCCAGCAGCTCAAACGAGGGACTAGCGGGAGCCGATACGCAGTATTTT. Translated: CASSSNEGLAGADTQYF.